This TCR beta chain was captured by sequencing in a study of T cell responses to AZD1222 COVID-19 vaccine (dated by TCRdb to the early 2020s). General notes on the study: AZD1222 recipients with second doses at about 4 weeks or about 12 weeks were pooled, because spike-specific TCR depth and breadth did not differ between schedules. TCR sequencing was performed for more than 230 trial participants, of whom about 200 were given two doses of AZD1222 and approximately 26 were given two doses of MenACWY control vaccine. Trial participants were enrolled into age subgroups of 18-55, 56-69 and 70-plus years, which contained approximately 150, 28 and 58 TCR-sequenced participants, respectively. General study outcomes and caveats: Spike-specific TCR breadth and depth rose significantly after two AZD1222 doses compared with day 0 and with MenACWY recipients. Nearly half of unique spike-specific TCRs reportedly recognized epitopes outside regions mutated in the B.1.351 and B.1.1.7 variants. Conclusions about previously exposed vaccinees are limited because only five to seven AZD1222 recipients were SARS-CoV-2 seropositive at baseline. Because no day 14 peak-response samples were available, repertoires were characterized only after the peak T cell response. The 56-69-year group was small, and its depth increase did not reach significance, likely because of low power. Most participants were white British and females outnumbered males, and the authors suggested that clonal diversity may have been underestimated. CD4 TCRs associated with the vaccine covered the entire spike protein, and the dominant responses were in regions 160-218 and 743-854.

The junction shows trimming of 5 bases on V and 0 bases on J, and the gene matches do not reach 6 bases of it. CDR1 PRHDT and CDR2 FYEKMQ are derived from the germline V gene (reference sequence). The CDR3 runs 17 amino acids, cysteine and phenylalanine included. The retained sequence is limited to the CDR3, 51 bases, with the frame set at the first base. As to this clone: Its antigen is still unknown. One base away there is no much larger clone; base qualities are not given.

The CDR3 regions of human TCRbeta chains were analyzed by immunosequencing. Turning to the authors' computational methods: Repertoire TCRs were checked for matches against a reference library of SARS-CoV-2-specific TCRs that had been generated using the MIRA antigen-specificity platform. Breadth meant the fraction of unique TCRs that were SARS-CoV-2-associated, whereas depth meant the fraction of total T cells that were SARS-CoV-2-associated. Each spike-specific TCR was assigned to its reactive spike region and to a CD4 or CD8 class using the MIRA data. Log10-transformed breadth and depth values were compared by one-way ANOVA with Sidak's multiple comparisons tests. TCRdb mirrors the immuneACCESS table, restricted to in-frame sequences. Some clones are absent from its copies; in checked studies, under half trace to an unresolved V gene, and the reason for the others is unknown. Clone size and V and J calls were adopted from that table, with D and trimming inferred from the DNA. This sample is represented by around 120,000 clones; around 87% of them were singletons. The ten largest clones represent 1% to 1.5% of the sample.

This sample's time point label indicates: baseline before first vaccination. Vaccinee samples came from UK trials COV001 and COV002, including a single-blind randomized controlled phase 2/3 trial of AZD1222 (ChAdOx1 nCoV-19) in healthy adults. For TCRbeta chain sequencing, PBMC samples were collected from trial participants at day 0 and at day 28 after the second dose. The sample consisted of peripheral blood, taken on day 0 of AZD1222 vaccination. The TCR sequence derives from an adult in good health. This receptor chain uses TRBV13 and TRBJ2-3; TRBD2 fits 12 bases in the junction. The encoded CDR3 is CASSRTSGTTSTDTQYF. The DNA is as follows: TGTGCCAGCAGCAGGACTAGCGGGACAACTAGCACAGATACGCAGTATTTT.